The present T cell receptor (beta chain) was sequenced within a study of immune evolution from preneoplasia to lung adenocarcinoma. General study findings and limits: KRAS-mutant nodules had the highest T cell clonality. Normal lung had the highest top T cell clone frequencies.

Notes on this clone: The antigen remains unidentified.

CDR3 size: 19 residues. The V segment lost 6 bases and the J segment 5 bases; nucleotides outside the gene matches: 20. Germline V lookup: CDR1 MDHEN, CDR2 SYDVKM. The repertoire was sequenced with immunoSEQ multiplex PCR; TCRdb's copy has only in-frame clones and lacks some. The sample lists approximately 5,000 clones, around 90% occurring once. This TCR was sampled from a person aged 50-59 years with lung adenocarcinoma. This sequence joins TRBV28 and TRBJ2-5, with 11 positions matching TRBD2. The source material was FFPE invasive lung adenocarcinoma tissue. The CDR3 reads CASSPSGSTSGTFHETQYF. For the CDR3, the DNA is TGTGCCAGCAGCCCTTCCGGGTCGACTAGCGGGACCTTCCATGAGACCCAGTACTTC. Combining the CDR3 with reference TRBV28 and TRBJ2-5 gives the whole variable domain DVKVTQSSRYLVKRTGEKVFLECVQDMDHENMFWYRQDPGLGLRLIYFSYDVKMKEKGDIPEGYSVSREKKERFSLILESASTNQTSMYLCASSPSGSTSGTFHETQYFGPGTRLLVL.